The 20 T cell receptor beta chains presented below share a single source sample, sequenced in a study of immune evolution from preneoplasia to lung adenocarcinoma. Repertoires were generated with immunoSEQ multiplex PCR, while TCRdb's copy carries only in-frame clones and drops some. The sample has 7,500 to 10,000 clones; 88% are singletons. The source material was FFPE invasive lung adenocarcinoma tissue. The receptors were sampled from a person between 65 and 79 years old with invasive lung adenocarcinoma. Some clones in this sample may be carry-over from other donors' samples.

Worth noting for this clone: An end of the junction does not agree with germline; a read error may underlie this. The chain has TRBV10-3 and TRBJ1-6; D remains unclear. CDR3 size: 14 residues. Germline V gene sequence: CDR1 ENHRY, CDR2 SYGVKD. CDR3 region: CATSRRVVNSPLHF. Written as DNA, the CDR3 is TGTGCCACCAGTCGGAGGGTTGTGAATTCACCCCTCCACTTT.

The rearrangement uses TRBV4-1 and TRBJ1-2; no clear D. V lost 0 bases and J lost 0, with 11 bases in between. CDR3 length: 16 amino acids. CDR1 and CDR2 from the germline V gene are MGHRA and YSYEKL. The CDR3 reads CASSQDGQLPNYGYTF. The CDR3 DNA follows: TGCGCCAGCAGCCAAGATGGGCAGCTACCTAACTATGGCTACACCTTC.

The chain uses TRBV11-2 and TRBJ2-1; 11 bases fit TRBD2. V lost 4 bases and J lost 10; bases outside the gene matches: 9. The CDR3 spans 15 residues. CDR1 and CDR2 from the germline V gene are SGHAT and FQNNGV. This CDR3 is CASSSLLAGVREQFF. CDR3 sequence (DNA): TGTGCCAGCAGCTCCCTACTAGCGGGAGTACGAGAGCAGTTCTTC. Full variable domain (rest looked up from reference TRBV11-2 and TRBJ2-1): EAGVAQSPRYKIIEKRQSVAFWCNPISGHATLYWYQQILGQGPKLLIQFQNNGVVDDSQLPKDRFSAERLKGVDSTLKIQPAKLEDSAVYLCASSSLLAGVREQFFGPGTRLTVL.

The V gene is TRBV7-9, the J gene TRBJ2-1; either TRBD1 or TRBD2 may fit D (6 bases each). This CDR3 has 13 amino acids. Looked up from germline, CDR1 is SEHNR and CDR2 is FQNEAQ (reference sequence). V lost 0 bases and J 9 bases, leaving 9 bases between the germline ends. The CDR3 nucleotides are TGTGCCAGCAGCTTAGCGGGGGGCCGTGAGCAGTTCTTC. Translating it yields CASSLAGGREQFF.

This clone came up once. The J gene is TRBJ1-1, the V gene TRBV2; D remains ambiguous. The CDR3 totals 14 residues. Per germline, CDR1 SNHLY and CDR2 FYNNEI. With 3 bases removed from V and 0 bases from J, the gap between germline ends came to 8 bases. The CDR3 DNA reads TGTGCCAGCAGTGATGGCGTTATGAACACTGAAGCTTTCTTT. Its protein is CASSDGVMNTEAFF.

This chain connects TRBV21-1 to TRBJ2-1. TRBV21-1 is an annotated pseudogene. CDR3 length: 13 residues. The CDR3 here is CARQLRDQWGQFF. As DNA, the CDR3 is TGTGCCAGACAACTCCGGGACCAGTGGGGGCAGTTCTTC.

The chain is built from TRBV11-2 and TRBJ2-3; weak D call: TRBD1 (5 bases). The CDR3 is made up of 14 amino acids. CDR1 and CDR2 from the germline V gene are SGHAT and FQNNGV. V lost 0 bases to trimming and J lost 4 bases, with 8 bases between them. The CDR3 region has the DNA TGTGCCAGCAGCTTAGACAGGGATCCAGATACGCAGTATTTT. Encoded protein: CASSLDRDPDTQYF.

The J gene is TRBJ2-1, the V gene TRBV6-6, with 9 bases that match TRBD2. From germline, CDR1 is MNHNY and CDR2 SVGAGI (reference sequence). The V and J ends lost 0 bases and 5 bases, in that order; junction bases with no gene match: 5. The CDR3 contains 16 residues. CDR3 protein: CASSYSLAGADNEQFF. CDR3 coding DNA: TGTGCCAGCAGTTACTCCTTAGCGGGAGCGGACAATGAGCAGTTCTTC.

V and J are TRBV28 and TRBJ1-4; 7 bases fit TRBD1. The CDR3 runs to 15 residues. Germline CDR1 is MDHEN and CDR2 is SYDVKM. V shed 5 bases and J 0 bases; nucleotides not matched to a gene: 3. CDR3 sequence reads: CASSPGTATNEKLFF. DNA of the CDR3: TGTGCCAGCAGTCCAGGGACAGCAACTAATGAAAAACTGTTTTTT.

V usage is TRBV21-1 and J usage is TRBJ2-7; the tabulated D call, TRBD1, remains unverified against the DNA. TRBV21-1 is classified as a pseudogene. The CDR3 totals 14 residues. Written as DNA, the CDR3 is TGTGCCAGCAGCCCCCAAGGGGCGGTCTACGAGCAGTACTTC. Translating gives CASSPQGAVYEQYF.

This sequence joins TRBV6-1 and TRBJ2-7; maybe TRBD2 (5 bases). The CDR3 sequence is 15 residues long. Between the trimmed V and J ends, which lost 2 bases and 2 bases, there was a span of 13 bases. Germline V gives CDR1 MNHNS, CDR2 SASEGT. The DNA of the CDR3 is TGTGCCAGCAGTGAACGGGTGAGCGGCGCCTACGAGCAGTACTTC. Its protein is CASSERVSGAYEQYF.

This clone was found a few times. The CDR3 region is CASSPHFGDSTEAFF. Written as DNA, the CDR3 is TGTGCCAGCAGCCCCCATTTCGGGGACTCCACTGAAGCTTTCTTT. The chain joins TRBV4-2 to TRBJ1-1; perhaps TRBD1 as D (5 bases). This CDR3 is built from 15 residues. The V gene lost 4 bases and the J gene lost 4 bases, with 16 bases spanning the gap. The germline V gene has CDR1 LGHNA and CDR2 YNFKEQ.

This chain uses TRBV27 with TRBJ1-1; no clear D. V was cut by 3 bases and J by 3 bases, with 11 bases left in between. The CDR3 consists of 14 residues. The germline gives CDR1 MNHEY, CDR2 SMNVEV (reference sequence). The CDR3 here is CASSFIFGDTEAFF. For the CDR3, the DNA is TGTGCCAGCAGTTTTATTTTCGGGGACACTGAAGCTTTCTTT.

V usage is TRBV12-5 and J usage is TRBJ1-1, with D maybe TRBD1 (5 bases). Looked up from germline, CDR1 is LGHNT and CDR2 is FRNRAP. The V gene lost 7 bases and the J gene lost 4 bases, with 22 bases spanning the gap. The CDR3 has 16 amino acids. CDR3 in amino acids: CASVGSRRGQGTEAFF. CDR3 DNA sequence: TGTGCTAGTGTAGGGAGTCGGCGGGGTCAGGGCACTGAAGCTTTCTTT.

This chain uses TRBV30 with TRBJ2-5; D unresolved. Germline lookup yields CDR1 GTSNPN and CDR2 SVGIG (reference sequence). V was shortened by 2 bases and J by 4 bases, with 11 bases between the two germline ends. This CDR3 contains 13 residues. In DNA, the CDR3 is TGTGCCTGGAGTACCCGACTGGGAGAGACCCAGTACTTC. This encodes CAWSTRLGETQYF. The full variable domain, in which reference TRBV30 and TRBJ2-5 provide the parts outside the CDR3, is SQTIHQWPATLVQPVGSPLSLECTVEGTSNPNLYWYRQAAGRGLQLLFYSVGIGQISSEVPQNLSASRPQDRQFILSSKKLLLSDSGFYLCAWSTRLGETQYFGPGTRLLVL.

The chain carries TRBV30 and TRBJ1-1; D is uncertain. This CDR3 contains 13 residues. Germline values: CDR1 GTSNPN, CDR2 SVGIG (reference sequence). Trimming pared 1 base from V and 0 bases from J, leaving 6 bases between. For the CDR3, the DNA is TGTGCCTGGAGTGGGACGGTGAACACTGAAGCTTTCTTT. Translated: CAWSGTVNTEAFF.

J is TRBJ2-5 and V is TRBV27, with TRBD1 identical over 9 bases. Germline CDR1 reads MNHEY; CDR2 reads SMNVEV (reference sequence). The CDR3 is made up of 15 amino acids. V lost 5 bases and J lost 5; bases outside the gene matches: 9. The CDR3 DNA reads as TGTGCCAGCAGTCTTCGCGGGACAGGGTGGGAGACCCAGTACTTC. This gives the protein CASSLRGTGWETQYF.

The chain employs TRBV28 and TRBJ1-4, with a weak D call TRBD1 (5 bases). V lost 4 bases and J 8 bases, leaving 11 bases between the germline ends. CDR3 length: 13 amino acids. Germline-derived CDR1 and CDR2 are MDHEN and SYDVKM. The CDR3 nucleotides read TGTGCCAGCAGTTCGTCCCAGGGCGAAAAACTGTTTTTT. It specifies CASSSSQGEKLFF.

V and J are TRBV27 and TRBJ2-7; D gene unclear. The CDR3 consists of 14 residues. V lost 2 bases and J lost 3, with 11 bases in between. Per the germline V gene, CDR1 is MNHEY and CDR2 is SMNVEV (reference sequence). CDR3 amino acids: CASSLTANNYEQYF. For the CDR3, the DNA is TGTGCCAGCAGTTTAACAGCCAATAACTACGAGCAGTACTTC.

The chain links TRBV5-4 to TRBJ1-2; D is unresolved. There are 13 residues in the CDR3. V lost 2 bases to trimming and J lost 1 base, with 6 bases between them. Germline assignment: CDR1 SGHNT and CDR2 YYREEE (reference sequence). DNA of the CDR3: TGTGCCAGCAGCTTAGGGAGTAACTATGGCTACACCTTC. Residues: CASSLGSNYGYTF. Based on the CDR3 plus reference TRBV5-4 and TRBJ1-2, the full variable domain is ETGVTQSPTHLIKTRGQQVTLRCSSQSGHNTVSWYQQALGQGPQFIFQYYREEENGRGNFPPRFSGLQFPNYSSELNVNALELDDSALYLCASSLGSNYGYTFGSGTRLTVV.